These T cell receptor beta chains were read from a single sample in a study of T cell responses to AZD1222 COVID-19 vaccine. Some clones are missing from TCRdb's copy, which holds only in-frame ones; the method was immunoSEQ multiplex PCR. Here the sample spans 100,000 to 150,000 clones, around 90% being singletons. The sequences come from peripheral blood, collected on day 0 of AZD1222 vaccination. These receptors were taken from an adult in good health. Each CDR3 is given with its conserved first and last residue. The D gene is left open where the match is weak. Some rows mark clone size as missing; the rest say once, few, many or name a class of expanded clone.

j_call d_call v_call clone_size cdr3_aa cdr3_nt
TRBJ2-7 . TRBV6-5 . CASSYSTLGAYEQYF TGTGCCAGCAGTTACTCGACCCTGGGGGCCTACGAGCAGTACTTC
TRBJ2-5 TRBD2 TRBV9 . CASSTSGGPGETQYF TGTGCCAGCAGCACAAGCGGGGGGCCGGGAGAGACCCAGTACTTC
TRBJ2-1 . TRBV6-5 . CASSRSRNEQFF TGTGCCAGCAGTCGTAGTCGCAATGAGCAGTTCTTC
TRBJ1-5 TRBD1 TRBV30 . CAWSRTGGLGQPQHF TGTGCCTGGAGTAGGACAGGGGGTTTAGGACAGCCCCAGCATTTT
TRBJ1-2 . TRBV4-1 . CASSQDADTAGYTF TGCGCCAGCAGCCAAGATGCCGACACCGCTGGCTACACCTTC
TRBJ1-4 . TRBV3-1/TRBV3-2 . CASRRGEGNEKLFF TGTGCCAGCAGGAGGGGAGAGGGTAATGAAAAACTGTTTTTT
TRBJ1-5 . TRBV7-2 . CASSLSPGGANQPQHF TGTGCCAGCAGCCTATCTCCCGGAGGGGCTAATCAGCCCCAGCATTTT
TRBJ2-1 . TRBV12-3/TRBV12-4 once CASSPIRANEQFF TGTGCCAGCAGCCCCATTAGGGCCAATGAGCAGTTCTTC
TRBJ1-2 . TRBV28 . CASSFENYGYTF TGTGCCAGCAGTTTCGAAAACTATGGCTACACCTTC
TRBJ2-7 TRBD1 TRBV11-2 . CASSTAGTGDTYEQYF TGTGCCAGCAGCACAGCCGGGACAGGGGACACCTACGAGCAGTACTTC
TRBJ2-3 TRBD2 TRBV7-3 . CASSTGTSGGTDTQYF TGTGCCAGCAGCACAGGGACTAGCGGGGGCACAGATACGCAGTATTTT
TRBJ1-2 . TRBV7-2 . CASSLVFRSAGGYTF TGTGCCAGCAGCTTAGTATTCCGGTCGGCAGGCGGCTACACCTTC
TRBJ1-2 TRBD1 TRBV4-1 . CASSRETGYYGYTF TGCGCCAGCAGCCGGGAGACAGGGTATTATGGCTACACCTTC
TRBJ1-4 . TRBV18 . CASSPPRSGGGHPLFF TGTGCCAGCTCACCCCCCCGCTCGGGTGGGGGTCATCCACTGTTTTTT
TRBJ2-5 . TRBV5-1 . CASIGGGGETQYF TGCGCCAGCATAGGAGGGGGCGGTGAGACCCAGTACTTC
TRBJ2-1 TRBD2 TRBV9 . CASSPRTSGGYNEQFF TGTGCCAGCAGCCCAAGGACTAGCGGGGGTTACAATGAGCAGTTCTTC
TRBJ1-2 TRBD1 TRBV28 . CASIDRGNYGYTF TGTGCCAGCATTGACAGGGGAAACTATGGCTACACCTTC
TRBJ2-3 TRBD1 TRBV3-1/TRBV3-2 . CASSQRQGRTDTQYF TGTGCCAGCAGCCAAAGACAGGGAAGGACAGATACGCAGTATTTT
TRBJ2-7 . TRBV27 . CASSFGGPLSYEQYF TGTGCCAGCAGTTTTGGAGGGCCCCTCTCCTACGAGCAGTACTTC
TRBJ2-3 TRBD1 TRBV5-4 . CASSVPGQGTDTQYF TGTGCCAGCAGCGTACCGGGACAGGGAACAGATACGCAGTATTTT
TRBJ2-1 TRBD2 TRBV5-4 . CASSAGVNRGGNEQFF TGTGCCAGCAGCGCCGGGGTTAACCGGGGAGGGAATGAGCAGTTCTTC
TRBJ1-6 . TRBV7-8 . CASSAVRRLGNSPLHF TGTGCCAGCAGCGCTGTTAGGAGGCTTGGGAATTCACCCCTCCACTTT
TRBJ2-7 TRBD1 TRBV6-6 . CASSPDRDYEQYF TGTGCCAGCAGTCCGGACAGGGACTACGAGCAGTACTTC
TRBJ1-3 TRBD1 TRBV2 . CASLGTAGNTIYF TGTGCCAGTCTCGGGACAGCCGGAAACACCATATATTTT
TRBJ1-1 TRBD1 TRBV4-3 . CASSQVGTGRTEAFF TGCGCCAGCAGCCAGGTAGGGACAGGGCGCACTGAAGCTTTCTTT
TRBJ2-7 . TRBV28 . CASSSVRGGGSSYEQYF TGTGCCAGCAGTTCGGTCCGGGGTGGCGGAAGCTCCTACGAGCAGTACTTC
TRBJ1-4 . TRBV7-9 . CASSLAGTNEKLFF TGTGCCAGCAGCTTGGCAGGGACTAATGAAAAACTGTTTTTT
TRBJ2-7 TRBD1 TRBV4-1 . CASSQITPGQSSSYEQYF TGCGCCAGCAGCCAAATTACCCCGGGACAGTCTAGCTCCTACGAGCAGTACTTC
TRBJ1-5 TRBD1 TRBV5-5 . CASSARTGESGQPQHF TGTGCCAGCAGCGCCCGGACAGGGGAAAGTGGTCAGCCCCAGCATTTT
TRBJ2-2 . TRBV19 . CASSIGVNTGELFF TGTGCCAGTAGTATCGGCGTGAACACCGGGGAGCTGTTTTTT
TRBJ1-2 TRBD1 TRBV19 once CASSAGTVYGYTF TGTGCCAGTAGTGCCGGGACAGTCTATGGCTACACCTTC
TRBJ2-5 TRBD2 TRBV6-6 . CASSRLAGERGETQYF TGTGCCAGCAGTCGACTAGCGGGGGAACGAGGAGAGACCCAGTACTTC
TRBJ1-5 . TRBV30 . CAWSVEGDQPQHF TGTGCCTGGAGTGTTGAGGGGGATCAGCCCCAGCATTTT
TRBJ1-2 . TRBV3-1/TRBV3-2 . CASSLTEEYGYTF TGTGCCAGCAGCCTTACCGAAGAGTATGGCTACACCTTC
TRBJ1-1 . TRBV11-2 . CASSSGQPNTEAFF TGTGCCAGCAGCTCCGGACAACCGAACACTGAAGCTTTCTTT
TRBJ2-7 TRBD1 TRBV6-4 . CANFGTGAYEQYF TGTGCCAATTTTGGGACAGGAGCCTACGAGCAGTACTTC
TRBJ1-2 TRBD1 TRBV12-3/TRBV12-4 . CASSSTGDYGYTF TGTGCCAGCAGTTCGACAGGGGACTATGGCTACACCTTC
TRBJ2-7 . TRBV7-6 few CASSSVSGTRYEQYF TGTGCCAGCAGCTCCGTATCCGGGACAAGATACGAGCAGTACTTC
TRBJ2-7 . TRBV7-9 few CASSSRVVKDSYEQYF TGTGCCAGCAGCTCGAGGGTTGTCAAGGATTCCTACGAGCAGTACTTC
TRBJ1-4 TRBD1 TRBV5-1 . CASSAGQGNEKLFF TGCGCCAGCAGCGCGGGACAGGGAAATGAAAAACTGTTTTTT
TRBJ2-2 TRBD2 TRBV28 . CASSHPPLAGATGELFF TGTGCCAGCAGCCACCCCCCACTAGCGGGGGCCACCGGGGAGCTGTTTTTT
TRBJ2-3 TRBD2 TRBV5-1 . CASSLAYFGGGQDTQYF TGCGCCAGCAGCTTGGCCTATTTTGGGGGGGGTCAAGATACGCAGTATTTT
TRBJ2-7 . TRBV10-3 few CAISLDDSYEQYF TGTGCCATCAGTCTGGATGACTCCTACGAGCAGTACTTC
TRBJ1-1 . TRBV19 . CASTLSPNEGTEAFF TGTGCCAGTACCCTAAGCCCCAACGAGGGGACTGAAGCTTTCTTT
TRBJ2-7 . TRBV12-3/TRBV12-4 few CASSSGLTYEQYF TGTGCCAGCAGTTCGGGGTTAACCTACGAGCAGTACTTC
TRBJ1-2 . TRBV7-8 . CASSFRGRFDGYTF TGTGCCAGCAGCTTCCGGGGGCGTTTCGATGGCTACACCTTC
TRBJ1-2 TRBD1 TRBV10-3 . CATGTGDHYGYTF TGTGCCACAGGGACAGGGGACCACTATGGCTACACCTTC
TRBJ2-6 TRBD1 TRBV5-1 . CASSLGQGSSGANVLTF TGCGCCAGCAGCTTGGGACAGGGAAGCTCTGGGGCCAACGTCCTGACTTTC
TRBJ2-5 . TRBV9 . CASSVDGGLQETQYF TGTGCCAGCAGCGTAGACGGGGGCCTCCAAGAGACCCAGTACTTC
TRBJ1-2 . TRBV6-1 . CASSVFGDAGVYGYTF TGTGCCAGCAGTGTCTTTGGGGATGCAGGGGTCTATGGCTACACCTTC
TRBJ1-4 . TRBV6-6 . CASSRDSPSSGGEKLFF TGTGCCAGCAGTCGAGACAGCCCAAGTTCCGGGGGTGAAAAACTGTTTTTT
TRBJ2-2 . TRBV3-1/TRBV3-2 few CASSLPGELFF TGTGCCAGCAGTCTCCCCGGGGAGCTGTTTTTT
TRBJ2-1 TRBD2 TRBV28 . CASSFLAGVLREQFF TGTGCCAGCAGTTTCCTAGCGGGGGTTCTTCGTGAGCAGTTCTTC
TRBJ2-5 TRBD2 TRBV3-1/TRBV3-2 few CASSQAGGGETQYF TGTGCCAGCAGTCAAGCGGGGGGAGGGGAGACCCAGTACTTC
TRBJ1-5 . TRBV6-2/TRBV6-3 . CASSFDSGYVQPQHF TGTGCCAGCAGTTTCGACTCAGGGTACGTACAGCCCCAGCATTTT
TRBJ2-2 . TRBV3-1/TRBV3-2 . CASSLTGELFF TGTGCCAGCAGCCTCACCGGGGAGCTGTTTTTT
TRBJ1-5 . TRBV15 . CATSLGRAGNQPQHF TGTGCCACCAGCTTAGGCAGGGCGGGCAATCAGCCCCAGCATTTT